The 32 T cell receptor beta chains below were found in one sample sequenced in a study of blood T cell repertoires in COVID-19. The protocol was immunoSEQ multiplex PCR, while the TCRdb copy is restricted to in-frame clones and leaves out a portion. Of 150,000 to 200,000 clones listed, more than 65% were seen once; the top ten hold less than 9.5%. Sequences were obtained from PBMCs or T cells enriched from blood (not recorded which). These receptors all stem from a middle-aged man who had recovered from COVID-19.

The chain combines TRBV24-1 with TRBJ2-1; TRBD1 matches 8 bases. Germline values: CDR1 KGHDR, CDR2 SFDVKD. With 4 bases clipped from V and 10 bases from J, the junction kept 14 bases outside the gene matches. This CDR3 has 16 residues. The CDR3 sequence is CATSEPPGQVVEEQFF. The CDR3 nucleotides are TGTGCCACCAGTGAACCACCGGGACAGGTCGTAGAAGAGCAGTTCTTC.

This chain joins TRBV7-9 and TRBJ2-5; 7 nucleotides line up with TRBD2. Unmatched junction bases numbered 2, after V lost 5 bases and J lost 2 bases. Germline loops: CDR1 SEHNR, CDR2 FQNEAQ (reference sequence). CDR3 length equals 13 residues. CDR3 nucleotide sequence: TGTGCCAGCAGCCTTAGCGGGCAAGAGACCCAGTACTTC. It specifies CASSLSGQETQYF.

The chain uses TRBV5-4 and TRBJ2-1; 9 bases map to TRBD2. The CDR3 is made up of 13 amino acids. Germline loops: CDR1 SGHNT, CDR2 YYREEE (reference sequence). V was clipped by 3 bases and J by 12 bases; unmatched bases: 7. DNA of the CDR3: TGTGCCAGCAGCTCCCGCGGGAGGGAGGGGCAGTTCTTC. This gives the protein CASSSRGREGQFF.

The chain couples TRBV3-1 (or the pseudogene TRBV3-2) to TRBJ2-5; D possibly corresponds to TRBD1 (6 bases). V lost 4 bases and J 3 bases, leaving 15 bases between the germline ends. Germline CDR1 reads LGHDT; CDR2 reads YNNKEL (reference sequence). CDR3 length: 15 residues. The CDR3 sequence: CASSPRPGVEETQYF. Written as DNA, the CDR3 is TGTGCCAGCAGCCCACGACCAGGGGTGGAAGAGACCCAGTACTTC.

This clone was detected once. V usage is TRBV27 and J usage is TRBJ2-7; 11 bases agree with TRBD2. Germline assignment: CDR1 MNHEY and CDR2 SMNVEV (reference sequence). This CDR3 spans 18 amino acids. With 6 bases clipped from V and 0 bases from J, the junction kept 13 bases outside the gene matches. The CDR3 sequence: CASRGSSGGTFSSYEQYF. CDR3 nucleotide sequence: TGTGCCAGCAGGGGCTCTAGCGGGGGGACATTTAGCTCCTACGAGCAGTACTTC.

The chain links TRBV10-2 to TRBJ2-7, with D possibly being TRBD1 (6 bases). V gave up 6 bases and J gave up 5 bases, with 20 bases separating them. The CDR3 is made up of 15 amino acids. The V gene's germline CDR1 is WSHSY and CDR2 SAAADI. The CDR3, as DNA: TGCGCCAGCAGCAAACAGGGTTTAGTCAGCCACGAGCAGTACTTC. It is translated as CASSKQGLVSHEQYF.

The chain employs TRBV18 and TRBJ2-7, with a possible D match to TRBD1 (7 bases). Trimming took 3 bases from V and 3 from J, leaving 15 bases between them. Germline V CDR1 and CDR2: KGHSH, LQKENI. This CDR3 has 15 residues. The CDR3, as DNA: TGTGCCAGCTCACCTTACAGGGGAGGAAACTACGAGCAGTACTTC. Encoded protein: CASSPYRGGNYEQYF.

Here the CDR3 reads CASIEGQGKAFF. The CDR3 DNA is TGTGCCAGCATAGAGGGTCAGGGGAAGGCTTTCTTT. This chain connects TRBV28 to TRBJ1-1; D might be TRBD1 (6 bases). CDR3 size: 12 residues. Looked up from germline, CDR1 is MDHEN and CDR2 is SYDVKM. The germline V and J ends were trimmed by 7 bases and 11 bases, with 17 bases remaining between them.

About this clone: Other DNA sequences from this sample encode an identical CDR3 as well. CDR3 residues: CAISEQGNQPQHF. The CDR3, as DNA: TGTGCCATCAGTGAGCAGGGAAATCAGCCCCAGCATTTT. The gene calls are TRBV10-3 and TRBJ1-5; TRBD1 might be the D (5 bases). From germline, CDR1 is ENHRY and CDR2 SYGVKD. The CDR3 is made up of 13 amino acids. Trimming left V 2 bases short and J 4 bases short, with 6 bases between.

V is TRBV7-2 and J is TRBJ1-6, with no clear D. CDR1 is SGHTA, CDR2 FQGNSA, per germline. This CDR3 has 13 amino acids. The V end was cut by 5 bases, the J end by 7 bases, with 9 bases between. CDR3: CASSPRPNSPLHF. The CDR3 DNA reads TGTGCCAGCAGCCCCAGGCCCAATTCACCCCTCCACTTT.

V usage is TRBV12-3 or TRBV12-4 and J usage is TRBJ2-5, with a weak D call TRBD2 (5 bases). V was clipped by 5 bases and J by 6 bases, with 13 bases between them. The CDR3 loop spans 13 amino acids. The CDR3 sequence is CASSDYQAQTQYF. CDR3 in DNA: TGTGCCAGCAGTGACTACCAGGCCCAGACCCAGTACTTC.

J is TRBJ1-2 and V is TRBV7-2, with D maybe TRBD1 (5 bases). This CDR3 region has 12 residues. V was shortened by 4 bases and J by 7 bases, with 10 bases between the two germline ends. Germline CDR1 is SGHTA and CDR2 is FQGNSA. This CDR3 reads CASSSQGLGYTF. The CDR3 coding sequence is TGTGCCAGCAGCTCCCAGGGTCTTGGCTACACCTTC.

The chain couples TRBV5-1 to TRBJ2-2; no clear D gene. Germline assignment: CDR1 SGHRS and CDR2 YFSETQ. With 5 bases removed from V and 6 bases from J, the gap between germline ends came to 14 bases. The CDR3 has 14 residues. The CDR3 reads CASRGLLGAGELFF. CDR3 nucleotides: TGCGCCAGCAGAGGCTTGTTGGGCGCCGGGGAGCTGTTTTTT.

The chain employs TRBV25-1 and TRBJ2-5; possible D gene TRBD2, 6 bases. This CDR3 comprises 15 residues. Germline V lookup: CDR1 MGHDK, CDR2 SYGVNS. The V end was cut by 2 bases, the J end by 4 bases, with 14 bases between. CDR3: CASSETGQGGETQYF. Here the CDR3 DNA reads TGTGCCAGCAGTGAAACAGGCCAGGGAGGAGAGACCCAGTACTTC.

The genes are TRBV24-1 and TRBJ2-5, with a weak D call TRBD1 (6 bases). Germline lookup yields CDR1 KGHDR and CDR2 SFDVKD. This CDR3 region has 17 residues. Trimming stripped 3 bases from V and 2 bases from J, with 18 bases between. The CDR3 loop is CATSDRDTRGSQETQYF. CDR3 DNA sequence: TGTGCCACCAGTGATCGGGACACCAGAGGGTCTCAAGAGACCCAGTACTTC.

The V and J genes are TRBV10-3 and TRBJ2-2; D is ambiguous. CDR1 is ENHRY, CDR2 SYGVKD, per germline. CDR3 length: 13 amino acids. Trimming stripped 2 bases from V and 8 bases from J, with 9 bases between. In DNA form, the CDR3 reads TGTGCCATCAGTGAGACACGCTCAGGGGAGCTGTTTTTT. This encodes CAISETRSGELFF.

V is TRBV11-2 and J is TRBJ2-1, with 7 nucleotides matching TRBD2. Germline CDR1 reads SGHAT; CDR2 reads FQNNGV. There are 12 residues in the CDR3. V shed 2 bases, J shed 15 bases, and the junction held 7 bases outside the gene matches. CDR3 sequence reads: CASSLIGGSRFF. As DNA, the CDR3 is TGTGCCAGCAGCTTAATCGGCGGGAGCCGGTTCTTC.

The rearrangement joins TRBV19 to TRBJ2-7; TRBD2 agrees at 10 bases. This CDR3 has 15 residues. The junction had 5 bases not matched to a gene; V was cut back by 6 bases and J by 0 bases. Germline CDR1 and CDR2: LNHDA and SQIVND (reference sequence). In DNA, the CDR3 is TGTGCCAGTAGCATTAGCGGGGGGACCTCCTACGAGCAGTACTTC. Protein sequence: CASSISGGTSYEQYF.

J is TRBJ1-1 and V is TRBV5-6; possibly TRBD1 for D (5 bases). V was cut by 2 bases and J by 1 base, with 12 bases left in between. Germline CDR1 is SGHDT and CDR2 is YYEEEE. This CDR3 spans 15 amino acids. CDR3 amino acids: CASSLPQTANTEAFF. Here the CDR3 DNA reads TGTGCCAGCAGCTTACCGCAGACAGCGAACACTGAAGCTTTCTTT.

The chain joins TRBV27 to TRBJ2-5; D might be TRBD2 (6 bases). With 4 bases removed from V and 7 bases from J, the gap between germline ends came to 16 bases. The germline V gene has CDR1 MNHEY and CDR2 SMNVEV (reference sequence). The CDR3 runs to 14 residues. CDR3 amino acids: CASSWGGESGTQYF. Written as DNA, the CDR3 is TGTGCCAGCAGTTGGGGAGGTGAAAGTGGGACCCAGTACTTC.

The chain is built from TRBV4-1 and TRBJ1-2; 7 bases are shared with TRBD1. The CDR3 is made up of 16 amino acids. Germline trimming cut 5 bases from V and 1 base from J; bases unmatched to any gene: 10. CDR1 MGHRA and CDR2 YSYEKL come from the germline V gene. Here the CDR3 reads CASSSTEGANNYGYTF. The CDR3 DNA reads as TGCGCCAGCAGCTCGACAGAGGGGGCCAATAACTATGGCTACACCTTC.

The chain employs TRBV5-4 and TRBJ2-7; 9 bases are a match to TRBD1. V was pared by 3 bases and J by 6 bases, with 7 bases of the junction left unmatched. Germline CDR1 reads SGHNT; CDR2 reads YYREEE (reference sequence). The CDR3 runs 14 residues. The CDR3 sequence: CASSSDRGLREQYF. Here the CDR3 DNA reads TGTGCCAGCAGCTCGGACAGGGGTCTTCGCGAGCAGTACTTC.

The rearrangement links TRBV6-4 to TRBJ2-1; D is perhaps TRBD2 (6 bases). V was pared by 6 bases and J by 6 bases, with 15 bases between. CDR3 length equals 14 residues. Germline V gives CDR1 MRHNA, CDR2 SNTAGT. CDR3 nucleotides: TGTGCCAGCAGATCAGGGACTGACAGCAATGAGCAGTTCTTC. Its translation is CASRSGTDSNEQFF.

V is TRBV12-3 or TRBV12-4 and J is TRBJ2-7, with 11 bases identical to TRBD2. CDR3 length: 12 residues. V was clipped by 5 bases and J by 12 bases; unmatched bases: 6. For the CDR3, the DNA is TGTGCCAGCAGTCTCGGGACTAGCGGTCTGTACTTC. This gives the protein CASSLGTSGLYF.

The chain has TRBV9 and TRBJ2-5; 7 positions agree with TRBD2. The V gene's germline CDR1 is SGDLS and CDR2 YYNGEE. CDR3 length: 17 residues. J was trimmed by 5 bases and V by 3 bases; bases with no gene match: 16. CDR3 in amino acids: CASSAAPRTSFGETQYF. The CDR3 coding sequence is TGTGCCAGCAGCGCTGCCCCTCGGACTAGTTTCGGTGAGACCCAGTACTTC.

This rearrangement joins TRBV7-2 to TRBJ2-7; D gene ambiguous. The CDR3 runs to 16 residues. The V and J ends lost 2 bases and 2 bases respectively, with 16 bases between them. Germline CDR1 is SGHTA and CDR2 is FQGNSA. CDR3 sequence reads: CASSLYGHPETYEQYF. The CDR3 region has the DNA TGTGCCAGCAGCTTATATGGGCACCCAGAAACCTACGAGCAGTACTTC.

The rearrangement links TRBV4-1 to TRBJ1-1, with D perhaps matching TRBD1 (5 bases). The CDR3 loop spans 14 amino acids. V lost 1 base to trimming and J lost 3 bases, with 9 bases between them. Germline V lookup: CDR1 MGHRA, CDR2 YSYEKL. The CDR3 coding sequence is TGCGCCAGCAGCCAAGTTGGCAGGGACACTGAAGCTTTCTTT. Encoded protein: CASSQVGRDTEAFF.

The CDR3 sequence is CASSESRLAGGRVYEQYF. CDR3 DNA: TGTGCCAGCAGTGAAAGTAGGCTAGCGGGGGGGCGGGTGTACGAGCAGTACTTC. The chain combines TRBV2 with TRBJ2-7, with 12 bases that match TRBD2. Germline CDR1 SNHLY, CDR2 FYNNEI. The CDR3 is 18 amino acids. The junction had 12 bases not matched to a gene; V was cut back by 2 bases and J by 4 bases.

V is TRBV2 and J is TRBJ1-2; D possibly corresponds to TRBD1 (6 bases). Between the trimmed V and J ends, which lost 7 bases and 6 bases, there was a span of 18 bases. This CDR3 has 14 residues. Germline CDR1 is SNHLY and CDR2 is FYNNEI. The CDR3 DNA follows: TGTGCCAGCAATTCAGGGGTACAATCAAATGGCTACACCTTC. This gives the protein CASNSGVQSNGYTF.

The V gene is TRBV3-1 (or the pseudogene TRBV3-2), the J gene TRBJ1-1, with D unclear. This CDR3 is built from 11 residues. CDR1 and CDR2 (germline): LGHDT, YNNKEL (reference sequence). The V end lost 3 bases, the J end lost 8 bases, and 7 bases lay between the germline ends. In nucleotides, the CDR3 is TGTGCCAGCAGCCACGGGAGCGAAGCTTTCTTT. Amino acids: CASSHGSEAFF.

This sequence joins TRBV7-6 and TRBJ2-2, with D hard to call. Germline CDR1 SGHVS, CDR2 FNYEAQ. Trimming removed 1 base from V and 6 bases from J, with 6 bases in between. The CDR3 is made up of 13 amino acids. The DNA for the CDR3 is TGTGCCAGCAGCTTAGTAGTAGCCGGGGAGCTGTTTTTT. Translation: CASSLVVAGELFF.

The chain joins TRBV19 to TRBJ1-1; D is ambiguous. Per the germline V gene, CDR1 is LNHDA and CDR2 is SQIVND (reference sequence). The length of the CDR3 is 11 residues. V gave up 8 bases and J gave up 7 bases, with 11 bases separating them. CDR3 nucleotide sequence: TGTGCCAGTGGTCTCATCAGTGAAGCTTTCTTT. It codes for CASGLISEAFF. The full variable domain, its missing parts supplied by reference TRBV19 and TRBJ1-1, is DGGITQSPKYLFRKEGQNVTLSCEQNLNHDAMYWYRQDPGQGLRLIYYSQIVNDFQKGDIAEGYSVSREKKESFPLTVTSAQKNPTAFYLCASGLISEAFFGQGTRLTVV.